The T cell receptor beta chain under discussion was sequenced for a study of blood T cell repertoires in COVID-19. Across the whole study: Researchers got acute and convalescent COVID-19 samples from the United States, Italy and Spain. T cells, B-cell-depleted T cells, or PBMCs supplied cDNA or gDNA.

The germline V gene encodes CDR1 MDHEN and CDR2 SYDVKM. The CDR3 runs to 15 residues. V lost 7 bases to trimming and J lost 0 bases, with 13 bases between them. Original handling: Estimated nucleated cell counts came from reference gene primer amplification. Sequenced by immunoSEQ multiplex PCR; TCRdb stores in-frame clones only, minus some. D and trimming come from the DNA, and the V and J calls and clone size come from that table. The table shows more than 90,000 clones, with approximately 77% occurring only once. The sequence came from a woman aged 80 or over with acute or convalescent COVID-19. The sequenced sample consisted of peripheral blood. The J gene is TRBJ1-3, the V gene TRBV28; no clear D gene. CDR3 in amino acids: CASISTQSSGNTIYF. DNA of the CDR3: TGTGCCAGCATCTCGACACAAAGCTCTGGAAACACCATATATTTT.